These T cell receptor beta chains were read from a single sample in a study of T-cell memory formation after mild COVID-19. In TCRdb, the 5' RACE reads were re-called with MiXCR into one record per CDR3 protein. The table records around 310,000 distinct CDR3 sequences, 20% to 25% of them present only once. The sample taken for sequencing was PBMCs or a T cell subset sorted from them (not recorded which). These receptors were taken from a young man who had mild COVID-19 (a few samples of this study predate the infection). Cell type and time point are not known. CDR3s include the opening cysteine and the closing phenylalanine or tryptophan. Each record gives: CDR3 DNA, CDR3 protein, V gene, clone size, CDR3 length, J gene, D gene. The D gene is left open where the match is weak. Size values are once, few and many counts, or a class for expanded clones, and some rows have none.

CDR3 DNA: TGTGCCAGCAGTTACCGGGACGGTCTATATGGCTACACCTTC; CDR3 protein: CASSYRDGLYGYTF; V gene: TRBV6-5; clone size: -; CDR3 length: 14; J gene: TRBJ1-2; D gene: -
CDR3 DNA: TGCGCCAGCAGCCACGCCTTGGGGGACAGGGGGCTAGTTGAGCAGTTCTTC; CDR3 protein: CASSHALGDRGLVEQFF; V gene: TRBV4-3; clone size: -; CDR3 length: 17; J gene: TRBJ2-1; D gene: TRBD1
CDR3 DNA: TGTGCCAGCAGGGCGACTAGCGGGGTTACAGATACGCAGTATTTT; CDR3 protein: CASRATSGVTDTQYF; V gene: TRBV6-1; clone size: few; CDR3 length: 15; J gene: TRBJ2-3; D gene: TRBD2
CDR3 DNA: TGTGCCAGCAGCACCCCCGGCTTGGGGGGGGAGCAGTACTTC; CDR3 protein: CASSTPGLGGEQYF; V gene: TRBV7-9; clone size: -; CDR3 length: 14; J gene: TRBJ2-7; D gene: TRBD2
CDR3 DNA: TGTGCCAGCAGCGCACAGGGGCTGGTGAACACTGAAGCTTTCTTT; CDR3 protein: CASSAQGLVNTEAFF; V gene: TRBV2; clone size: few; CDR3 length: 15; J gene: TRBJ1-1; D gene: TRBD1
CDR3 DNA: TGCGCCAGCAGCCAAGACCCCGTGTCCCTCTACAATGAGCAGTTCTTC; CDR3 protein: CASSQDPVSLYNEQFF; V gene: TRBV4-1; clone size: few; CDR3 length: 16; J gene: TRBJ2-1; D gene: -
CDR3 DNA: TGCGCCAGCAGTCTAGAAGCAACCCAAGAGACCCAGTACTTC; CDR3 protein: CASSLEATQETQYF; V gene: TRBV5-1; clone size: -; CDR3 length: 14; J gene: TRBJ2-5; D gene: -
CDR3 DNA: TGTGCCAGCAGCGGGACAGGGAACACAGATACGCAGTATTTT; CDR3 protein: CASSGTGNTDTQYF; V gene: TRBV9; clone size: many; CDR3 length: 14; J gene: TRBJ2-3; D gene: TRBD1
CDR3 DNA: TGCGCCAGCAGTGGGGACGGAAGCTCCTACAATGAGCAGTTCTTC; CDR3 protein: CASSGDGSSYNEQFF; V gene: TRBV5-1; clone size: few; CDR3 length: 15; J gene: TRBJ2-1; D gene: -
CDR3 DNA: TGTGCCAGCAGTTATTCGGCTGAAGCTTTCTTT; CDR3 protein: CASSYSAEAFF; V gene: TRBV6-6; clone size: -; CDR3 length: 11; J gene: TRBJ1-1; D gene: -
CDR3 DNA: TGTGCCAGCAGTCGACAGGGACAGCCCCAGCATTTT; CDR3 protein: CASSRQGQPQHF; V gene: TRBV3-1; clone size: -; CDR3 length: 12; J gene: TRBJ1-5; D gene: TRBD1
CDR3 DNA: TGCGCCAGCAGCTCAACAGGGACTCCTGGGGCCAACGTCCTGACTTTC; CDR3 protein: CASSSTGTPGANVLTF; V gene: TRBV5-1; clone size: -; CDR3 length: 16; J gene: TRBJ2-6; D gene: -
CDR3 DNA: TGTGCCAGCAGTGAATATCCGGGATCCACTGAAGCTTTCTTT; CDR3 protein: CASSEYPGSTEAFF; V gene: TRBV25-1; clone size: -; CDR3 length: 14; J gene: TRBJ1-1; D gene: -
CDR3 DNA: TGTGCCAGCAGCCAAGATCTAGTTACGCTCTTC; CDR3 protein: CASSQDLVTLF; V gene: TRBV4-2; clone size: -; CDR3 length: 11; J gene: TRBJ2-1; D gene: -
CDR3 DNA: TGTGCCAGCAGTTTAAGGACAGGGGGTTACAATGAGCAGTTCTTC; CDR3 protein: CASSLRTGGYNEQFF; V gene: TRBV12-3/TRBV12-4; clone size: many; CDR3 length: 15; J gene: TRBJ2-1; D gene: TRBD1
CDR3 DNA: TGTGCCATCAGCGCCGGGACTAGCGACACAGATACGCAGTATTTT; CDR3 protein: CAISAGTSDTDTQYF; V gene: TRBV10-3; clone size: -; CDR3 length: 15; J gene: TRBJ2-3; D gene: TRBD2
CDR3 DNA: TGCAGTGCTAGAGATAGGCCCAGAGATGAAAAACTGTTTTTT; CDR3 protein: CSARDRPRDEKLFF; V gene: TRBV20-1; clone size: few; CDR3 length: 14; J gene: TRBJ1-4; D gene: -
CDR3 DNA: TGTGCCAGCAGTTTAAGGCGACTAGCGGGGGAAGATACGCAGTATTTT; CDR3 protein: CASSLRRLAGEDTQYF; V gene: TRBV12-3/TRBV12-4; clone size: -; CDR3 length: 16; J gene: TRBJ2-3; D gene: TRBD2
CDR3 DNA: TGTGCTAGTGGAGACAGGGCGGGCAACGAGCAGTACTTC; CDR3 protein: CASGDRAGNEQYF; V gene: TRBV12-5; clone size: few; CDR3 length: 13; J gene: TRBJ2-7; D gene: TRBD1
CDR3 DNA: TGTGCCAGCAACACCGGGGGGTCGAACACTGAAGCTTTCTTT; CDR3 protein: CASNTGGSNTEAFF; V gene: TRBV6-5; clone size: many; CDR3 length: 14; J gene: TRBJ1-1; D gene: -
CDR3 DNA: TGTGCCAGCAGTGAAGAGGTGGACAGCCAGTACTTC; CDR3 protein: CASSEEVDSQYF; V gene: TRBV2; clone size: -; CDR3 length: 12; J gene: TRBJ2-7; D gene: -
CDR3 DNA: TGCAGTGCTCCTCGCCCGGGCCCCAGCTATGGCTACACCTTC; CDR3 protein: CSAPRPGPSYGYTF; V gene: TRBV20-1; clone size: few; CDR3 length: 14; J gene: TRBJ1-2; D gene: -
CDR3 DNA: TGTGCCAGCAGTCGCCGGGAGGATGAGCAGTTCTTC; CDR3 protein: CASSRREDEQFF; V gene: TRBV6-5; clone size: few; CDR3 length: 12; J gene: TRBJ2-1; D gene: TRBD2
CDR3 DNA: TGTGCCATCAAGGACAGGGACCATACGCAGTATTTT; CDR3 protein: CAIKDRDHTQYF; V gene: TRBV10-3; clone size: -; CDR3 length: 12; J gene: TRBJ2-3; D gene: TRBD1
CDR3 DNA: TGTGCCAGCAGCTCCGAGGGACTAGCGGGAAATACGCAGTATTTT; CDR3 protein: CASSSEGLAGNTQYF; V gene: TRBV7-2; clone size: -; CDR3 length: 15; J gene: TRBJ2-3; D gene: TRBD2
CDR3 DNA: TGCGCCAGCAGCCAAGAAGTGGGCACAGATACGCAGTATTTT; CDR3 protein: CASSQEVGTDTQYF; V gene: TRBV4-1; clone size: few; CDR3 length: 14; J gene: TRBJ2-3; D gene: -
CDR3 DNA: TGTGCCAGCAGCCCCGGACTAGAGGGAGATACGCAGTATTTT; CDR3 protein: CASSPGLEGDTQYF; V gene: TRBV7-9; clone size: many; CDR3 length: 14; J gene: TRBJ2-3; D gene: TRBD2
CDR3 DNA: TGTGCCAGCAGTGGACAGATCTCGGCCTACGAGCAGTACTTC; CDR3 protein: CASSGQISAYEQYF; V gene: TRBV2; clone size: -; CDR3 length: 14; J gene: TRBJ2-7; D gene: -
CDR3 DNA: TGCGCCAGCAGTCACGGGGGGGCAACCGGGGAGCTGTTTTTT; CDR3 protein: CASSHGGATGELFF; V gene: TRBV10-2; clone size: -; CDR3 length: 14; J gene: TRBJ2-2; D gene: TRBD2
CDR3 DNA: TGTGCCAGCAGGGACAGGGGGCCTGGCTACACCTTC; CDR3 protein: CASRDRGPGYTF; V gene: TRBV2; clone size: many; CDR3 length: 12; J gene: TRBJ1-2; D gene: TRBD1
CDR3 DNA: TGTGCCTGGAGGCGCTCCGGGACTGGGAGCACTGAAGCTTTCTTT; CDR3 protein: CAWRRSGTGSTEAFF; V gene: TRBV30; clone size: few; CDR3 length: 15; J gene: TRBJ1-1; D gene: -
CDR3 DNA: TGCGCCAGCAGAGGATTAATGAACACTGAAGCTTTCTTT; CDR3 protein: CASRGLMNTEAFF; V gene: TRBV5-1; clone size: few; CDR3 length: 13; J gene: TRBJ1-1; D gene: -
CDR3 DNA: TGTGCCAGCAGTTACGGGTCTAGCGGGGGGCCGGAGCAGTTCTTC; CDR3 protein: CASSYGSSGGPEQFF; V gene: TRBV6-2/TRBV6-3; clone size: few; CDR3 length: 15; J gene: TRBJ2-1; D gene: TRBD2
CDR3 DNA: TGCGCCAGCAGCTTGACAGAGAGGGGCACTGAAGCTTTCTTT; CDR3 protein: CASSLTERGTEAFF; V gene: TRBV5-1; clone size: -; CDR3 length: 14; J gene: TRBJ1-1; D gene: -
CDR3 DNA: TGCGCCAGCAGCCAATGGACAGGGGCGGGTCAGCCCCAGCATTTT; CDR3 protein: CASSQWTGAGQPQHF; V gene: TRBV4-1; clone size: -; CDR3 length: 15; J gene: TRBJ1-5; D gene: TRBD1
CDR3 DNA: TGTGCCAGCAGTTACAGGGTTTCGGGGCGCGGGGAGCTGTTTTTT; CDR3 protein: CASSYRVSGRGELFF; V gene: TRBV6-5; clone size: -; CDR3 length: 15; J gene: TRBJ2-2; D gene: -
CDR3 DNA: TGCGCCAGCAGCTTTAGGCAGGCCACAGATACGCAGTATTTT; CDR3 protein: CASSFRQATDTQYF; V gene: TRBV5-1; clone size: few; CDR3 length: 14; J gene: TRBJ2-3; D gene: -
CDR3 DNA: TGCGCCAGCAGCCCTGCAGGGGGCGATTCACCCCTCCACTTT; CDR3 protein: CASSPAGGDSPLHF; V gene: TRBV5-1; clone size: -; CDR3 length: 14; J gene: TRBJ1-6; D gene: TRBD1
CDR3 DNA: TGCAGTGCGGTAGCGGGGGGAGTAGATACGCAGTATTTT; CDR3 protein: CSAVAGGVDTQYF; V gene: TRBV20-1; clone size: few; CDR3 length: 13; J gene: TRBJ2-3; D gene: TRBD2
CDR3 DNA: TGTGCCAGCAGCTCCGGGACAGCCATCGGGGAGCTGTTTTTT; CDR3 protein: CASSSGTAIGELFF; V gene: TRBV12-3/TRBV12-4; clone size: -; CDR3 length: 14; J gene: TRBJ2-2; D gene: TRBD1
CDR3 DNA: TGTGCCAGCAGCGACCTGATCTCTGGGGCCAACGTCCTGACTTTC; CDR3 protein: CASSDLISGANVLTF; V gene: TRBV9; clone size: -; CDR3 length: 15; J gene: TRBJ2-6; D gene: -
CDR3 DNA: TGTGCCAGCAGCCCAATGGGGGACAGTCTCTCCTACGAGCAGTACTTC; CDR3 protein: CASSPMGDSLSYEQYF; V gene: TRBV7-9; clone size: -; CDR3 length: 16; J gene: TRBJ2-7; D gene: TRBD1
CDR3 DNA: TGCAGTGCTAGAGGGGGAGGGAACGGAACTAATGAAAAACTGTTTTTT; CDR3 protein: CSARGGGNGTNEKLFF; V gene: TRBV20-1; clone size: -; CDR3 length: 16; J gene: TRBJ1-4; D gene: -
CDR3 DNA: TGCGCCAGCAGGGACAGGGGGCTCGGCACTGAAGCTTTCTTT; CDR3 protein: CASRDRGLGTEAFF; V gene: TRBV5-1; clone size: -; CDR3 length: 14; J gene: TRBJ1-1; D gene: TRBD1
CDR3 DNA: TGTGCCAGCAGCTTGGCGTGGGGAGGTCAGGGACGCGAGCAGTACTTC; CDR3 protein: CASSLAWGGQGREQYF; V gene: TRBV5-5; clone size: few; CDR3 length: 16; J gene: TRBJ2-7; D gene: -
CDR3 DNA: TGCAGCGTCCGGGACCCTGATCAGCCCCAGCATTTT; CDR3 protein: CSVRDPDQPQHF; V gene: TRBV29-1; clone size: -; CDR3 length: 12; J gene: TRBJ1-5; D gene: -
CDR3 DNA: TGTGCCAGCAGCGTAGCTGGCGGGGCGAGCTCCTACGAGCAGTACTTC; CDR3 protein: CASSVAGGASSYEQYF; V gene: TRBV9; clone size: -; CDR3 length: 16; J gene: TRBJ2-7; D gene: -
CDR3 DNA: TGTGCCAGCAGCTTAGTCCCTGCTAGCGGGGCCTGGAATGAGCAGTTCTTC; CDR3 protein: CASSLVPASGAWNEQFF; V gene: TRBV7-2; clone size: few; CDR3 length: 17; J gene: TRBJ2-1; D gene: TRBD2
CDR3 DNA: TGTGCCACCAGTGATTCTTCCAGGATCGAGACCCAGTACTTC; CDR3 protein: CATSDSSRIETQYF; V gene: TRBV24-1; clone size: -; CDR3 length: 14; J gene: TRBJ2-5; D gene: -
CDR3 DNA: TGTGCCATTGCGGGGGGGCAAGAAGATACGCAGTATTTT; CDR3 protein: CAIAGGQEDTQYF; V gene: TRBV12-3/TRBV12-4; clone size: many; CDR3 length: 13; J gene: TRBJ2-3; D gene: TRBD2
CDR3 DNA: TGCGCCAGCAGCCAAGTGGGGCAGGGGAACACCGGGGAGCTGTTTTTT; CDR3 protein: CASSQVGQGNTGELFF; V gene: TRBV4-1; clone size: few; CDR3 length: 16; J gene: TRBJ2-2; D gene: -